This T cell receptor (beta chain) came from a study of blood T cells in healthy people across ages. There are a few counts of this clonotype. Trimming took 3 bases from V and 4 from J, leaving 7 bases between them. Germline loops: CDR1 SEHNR, CDR2 FQNEAQ (reference sequence). The length of the CDR3 is 13 residues. A second about 6 to 11 cycle PCR used barcoded and J-beta primers. Using its own MiXCR run on the 5' RACE reads, TCRdb lists one record per CDR3 protein. The table lists about 650,000 distinct CDR3 sequences, 32% of them singletons. The gene calls are TRBV7-9 and TRBJ1-3; the D is unclear. This receptor was obtained from a woman older than 75 in good health. The sample was blood. The CDR3 region is CASSFRAGNTIYF. CDR3 nucleotide sequence: TGTGCCAGCAGCTTTCGCGCGGGAAACACCATATATTTT.